These T cell receptor beta chains were read from a single sample in a study of CD8 T cells in ankylosing spondylitis. TCRdb reanalysed the 5' RACE reads using MiXCR and keeps one entry per CDR3 protein. The sample has a few hundred thousand distinct CDR3 sequences, 20% to 25% seen once; the top ten hold 3.5% to 4.5%. The sequencing sample was made of blood, either unsorted or a sorted T cell fraction (not recorded which). Receptors originate from a female donor with ankylosing spondylitis or in good health (not recorded which). The CDR3 runs from the conserved cysteine through the conserved F or W. A D gene is named only where the DNA matches it firmly. A row's size may be missing; if present it is once, few, many or a size class.

d_call	clone_size	v_call	j_call	cdr3_nt	cdr3_aa
TRBD1	few	TRBV29-1	TRBJ1-1	TGCAGCGTTGAACGGGGACAGGAAGCTTTCTTT	CSVERGQEAFF
TRBD1	NA	TRBV5-1	TRBJ2-1	TGCGCCAGCAGCTTGGGAGGACAGGCCCACAATGAGCAGTTCTTC	CASSLGGQAHNEQFF
TRBD2	NA	TRBV9	TRBJ2-1	TGTGCCAGCAGCGTAGGGGGCGGGGGAACCTACAATGAGCAGTTCTTC	CASSVGGGGTYNEQFF
TRBD2	few	TRBV6-2/TRBV6-3	TRBJ2-1	TGTGCCAGCGGTGGGCTAGCGGGACATGAGCAGTTCTTC	CASGGLAGHEQFF
NA	NA	TRBV18	TRBJ2-1	TGTGCCAGCTCAGAACCCCATGGCTCCTACAATGAGCAGTTCTTC	CASSEPHGSYNEQFF
NA	few	TRBV7-9	TRBJ1-3	TGTGCCAGCTCCCTGGACTCTGGAAACACCATATATTTT	CASSLDSGNTIYF
TRBD2	few	TRBV7-9	TRBJ2-1	TGTGCCAGCAGCTTAGCAGCGGGAGGGATGAAGGGCAATGAGCAGTTCTTC	CASSLAAGGMKGNEQFF
TRBD1	few	TRBV6-1	TRBJ2-3	TGTGCCAGCAGCCAAACAGGGGAAGGAGCGGTAGATACGCAGTATTTT	CASSQTGEGAVDTQYF
NA	many	TRBV12-3/TRBV12-4	TRBJ2-3	TGTGCCAGCAGCCCACTCGGATCTCCCACAGATACGCAGTATTTT	CASSPLGSPTDTQYF
NA	NA	TRBV10-3	TRBJ2-7	TGTGCCATCAGTGGAGTTTCCCCCAACGAGCAGTACTTC	CAISGVSPNEQYF
TRBD1	once	TRBV19	TRBJ1-1	TGTGCCAGTAGTCCCAGCGGACAGGGGCACACTGAAGCTTTCTTT	CASSPSGQGHTEAFF
NA	NA	TRBV20-1	TRBJ2-7	TGCAGTGCTAGGGATACACACCCTCGTATTCCCTACGAGCAGTACTTC	CSARDTHPRIPYEQYF
NA	few	TRBV10-3	TRBJ2-7	TGTGCCATCAGTGATAGTCGCGGTGACTCCTACGAGCAGTACTTC	CAISDSRGDSYEQYF
NA	NA	TRBV20-1	TRBJ2-3	TGCAGTGCTAGTGGGGGGCAGATAGATACGCAGTATTTT	CSASGGQIDTQYF
NA	many	TRBV10-3	TRBJ2-7	TGTGCCATCAGTGAGGCTTCCTACGAGCAGTACTTC	CAISEASYEQYF
NA	many	TRBV19	TRBJ2-4	TGTGCCAGTGGGGGGGCAACGAAAAACATTCAGTACTTC	CASGGATKNIQYF
TRBD1	NA	TRBV7-2	TRBJ2-5	TGTGCCAGCAGCCAGGACAGGGGGTACCAAGAGACCCAGTACTTC	CASSQDRGYQETQYF
TRBD2	NA	TRBV19	TRBJ2-3	TGTGCCAGTAGGCTCACTAGCGGGAGAACAGATACGCAGTATTTT	CASRLTSGRTDTQYF
NA	NA	TRBV7-2	TRBJ2-7	TGTGCCAGCAGCTCGACGGGGGAGCACGAGCAGTACTTC	CASSSTGEHEQYF
NA	few	TRBV6-1	TRBJ2-3	TGTGCCAGCAGCCCTAGACTAGGGCCGGATACGCAGTATTTT	CASSPRLGPDTQYF
NA	NA	TRBV7-9	TRBJ2-2	TGTGCCAGCAGCTCTTCGCCTACGAGGGTCACCGGGGAGCTGTTTTTT	CASSSSPTRVTGELFF
NA	NA	TRBV7-9	TRBJ1-1	TGTGCCAGCAGCTTAGGTGAGACAATGAACACTGAAGCTTTCTTT	CASSLGETMNTEAFF
TRBD2	few	TRBV7-2	TRBJ2-5	TGTGCCAGCAGCGGGACTAGCGGGATTCAAGAGACCCAGTACTTC	CASSGTSGIQETQYF
NA	few	TRBV20-1	TRBJ1-6	TGCAGTGCACCGGACCGCATTCAGGTTTCACCCCTCCACTTT	CSAPDRIQVSPLHF
NA	few	TRBV21-1	TRBJ2-1	TGTGCCAGCAGCAACTATTATCGGGACACCAAATACAATGAGCAGTTCTTC	CASSNYYRDTKYNEQFF
NA	few	TRBV2	TRBJ1-2	TGTGCCAGCAGTGATTTGGGGGCTGGCTACACCTTC	CASSDLGAGYTF
NA	few	TRBV6-2/TRBV6-3	TRBJ2-1	TGTGCCAGCCGCTACAAAAACAGGAATGAGCAGTTCTTC	CASRYKNRNEQFF
TRBD2	few	TRBV20-1	TRBJ2-7	TGCAGTGCTTATGTAGCCGGCGGGAGTAGGGAGTTGGGTTACGAGCAGTACTTC	CSAYVAGGSRELGYEQYF
TRBD2	few	TRBV20-1	TRBJ2-3	TGCAGTGTCGAGACGACTAGCGGGCATCCAGATACGCAGTATTTT	CSVETTSGHPDTQYF
NA	NA	TRBV20-1	TRBJ1-5	TGCAGTGCTAGAGGGGGACATACAGGTCAGCCCCAGCATTTT	CSARGGHTGQPQHF
NA	few	TRBV9	TRBJ2-7	TGTGCCAGCAGCGTTAGGGACCTTGATTCCGAGCAGTACTTC	CASSVRDLDSEQYF
TRBD2	NA	TRBV19	TRBJ2-1	TGTGCCAGTATCGGACTAGCGGGTAACAATGAGCAGTTCTTC	CASIGLAGNNEQFF
NA	few	TRBV12-3/TRBV12-4	TRBJ2-7	TGTGCCAGCAGTTTAGGTACAGGTTTGCCTTACGAGCAGTACTTC	CASSLGTGLPYEQYF
NA	many	TRBV7-2	TRBJ1-5	TGTGCCAGCAGCTTATCAGAGGGGCAACCCCAGCATTTT	CASSLSEGQPQHF
NA	many	TRBV4-3	TRBJ1-1	TGCGCCAGCAGTACCATGGGGAGTTGGGCAACTGAAGCTTTCTTT	CASSTMGSWATEAFF
NA	few	TRBV7-2	TRBJ2-5	TGTGCCAGCAGCTTGCCTAAGACCCAGTACTTC	CASSLPKTQYF
NA	NA	TRBV7-9	TRBJ1-4	TGTGCCAGCAGCCACCAAAGGGGTACGGACCTAAATGAAAAACTGTTTTTT	CASSHQRGTDLNEKLFF
NA	NA	TRBV25-1	TRBJ2-2	TGTGCCAGCAGTGCGACAGGTCACACCGGGGAGCTGTTTTTT	CASSATGHTGELFF
NA	NA	TRBV7-8	TRBJ2-1	TGTGCCAGCAGCCAAGACAGGGTGTCGTCGGGGGGGCAGTTCTTC	CASSQDRVSSGGQFF
NA	few	TRBV29-1	TRBJ2-3	TGCAGCGTTGTAAAAGGTTCCGGCACAGATACGCAGTATTTT	CSVVKGSGTDTQYF
TRBD1	many	TRBV29-1	TRBJ2-5	TGCAGCGTCGACAGGGGACGGGAGACCCAGTACTTC	CSVDRGRETQYF
NA	NA	TRBV20-1	TRBJ1-2	TGCAGTGCTAGAGATATAGTCAGGGAGGCCTATGGCTACACCTTC	CSARDIVREAYGYTF
NA	NA	TRBV29-1	TRBJ2-3	TGCAGCGCCCTTTTAAACTCGGCAGATACGCAGTATTTT	CSALLNSADTQYF
NA	many	TRBV12-3/TRBV12-4	TRBJ2-1	TGTGCCAGCAGTTCCAGGGTTTACAATGAGCAGTTCTTC	CASSSRVYNEQFF
TRBD2	few	TRBV6-2/TRBV6-3	TRBJ2-1	TGTGCCAGCTATTCGGGAGGGCTATACAATGAGCAGTTCTTC	CASYSGGLYNEQFF
NA	few	TRBV5-1	TRBJ2-7	TGCGCCAGCAGCCAATTCTTCTACAGTTCCTACGAGCAGTACTTC	CASSQFFYSSYEQYF
NA	many	TRBV2	TRBJ2-3	TGTGCCAGCAGATTGACCTTCCTCACAGATACGCAGTATTTT	CASRLTFLTDTQYF
NA	many	TRBV12-3/TRBV12-4	TRBJ1-4	TGTGCCAGCAGGCGAGGGGAGCTCGGAAAACTGTTTTTT	CASRRGELGKLFF
NA	NA	TRBV18	TRBJ1-4	TGTGCCAGCTCACCACGGGGGGCCCAATCTAATGAAAAACTGTTTTTT	CASSPRGAQSNEKLFF
NA	few	TRBV5-1	TRBJ1-1	TGCGCCAGCAGCTTATCGGGACGCTACACTGAAGCTTTCTTT	CASSLSGRYTEAFF
TRBD2	few	TRBV20-1	TRBJ2-1	TGCAGTGCTCCCACCCGGGGGGGAAGCTCCTACAATGAGCAGTTCTTC	CSAPTRGGSSYNEQFF
NA	NA	TRBV28	TRBJ2-3	TGTGCCAGCAGATTCCTAGGGGCGTTAACAGATACGCAGTATTTT	CASRFLGALTDTQYF
TRBD2	NA	TRBV20-1	TRBJ2-7	TGCAGTGCTAACTTCCTAGCGGGAGGGTCCTACGAGCAGTACTTC	CSANFLAGGSYEQYF
NA	few	TRBV5-1	TRBJ1-4	TGCGCCAGCAGCTTGTCTCACCCTAATGAAAAACTGTTTTTT	CASSLSHPNEKLFF
TRBD1	many	TRBV7-2	TRBJ1-6	TGTGCCAGCAGCTTAGAGGACAGGCCCGGGATTTCACCCCTCCACTTT	CASSLEDRPGISPLHF
TRBD1	NA	TRBV20-1	TRBJ1-1	TGCAGTGCCGAACCTCCAGGGGGGATAGGTGAAGCTTTCTTT	CSAEPPGGIGEAFF
TRBD2	NA	TRBV5-1	TRBJ2-3	TGCGCCAGCAGCTTGGGGGCTAGCGGGAACACAGATACGCAGTATTTT	CASSLGASGNTDTQYF